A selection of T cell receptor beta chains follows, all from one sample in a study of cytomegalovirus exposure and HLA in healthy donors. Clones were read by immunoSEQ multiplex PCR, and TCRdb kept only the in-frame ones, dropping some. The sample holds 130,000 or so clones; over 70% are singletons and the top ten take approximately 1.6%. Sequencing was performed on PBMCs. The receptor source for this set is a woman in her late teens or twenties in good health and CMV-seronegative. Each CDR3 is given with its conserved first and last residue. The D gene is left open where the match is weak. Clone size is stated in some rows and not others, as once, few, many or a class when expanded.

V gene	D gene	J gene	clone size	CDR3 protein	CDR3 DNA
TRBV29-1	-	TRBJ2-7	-	CSAEGGGYEQYF	TGCAGCGCAGAGGGAGGGGGATACGAGCAGTACTTC
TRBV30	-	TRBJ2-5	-	CAWGRSGGGSQYF	TGTGCCTGGGGTAGGAGTGGCGGCGGCTCCCAGTACTTC
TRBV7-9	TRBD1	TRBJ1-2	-	CSSTPPGTGGFDSGYTF	TGTTCCAGCACCCCACCCGGGACAGGGGGCTTTGATTCGGGCTACACCTTC
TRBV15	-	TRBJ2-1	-	CATSRDRQEEFF	TGTGCCACCAGCAGAGATCGACAGGAGGAGTTCTTC
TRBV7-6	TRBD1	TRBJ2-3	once	CASSLGTADTQYF	TGTGCCAGCAGCTTGGGGACAGCAGATACGCAGTATTTT
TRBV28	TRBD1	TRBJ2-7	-	CASSPTGASYEQYF	TGTGCCAGCAGCCCGACAGGGGCGAGCTACGAGCAGTACTTC
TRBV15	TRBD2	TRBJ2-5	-	CATSRVSSGGSETQYF	TGTGCCACCAGCAGAGTATCATCGGGAGGTTCCGAGACCCAGTACTTC
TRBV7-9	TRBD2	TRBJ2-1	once	CASSFHPGTSGNEQFF	TGTGCCAGCAGCTTTCACCCGGGGACTAGCGGAAATGAGCAGTTCTTC
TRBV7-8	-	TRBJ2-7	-	CASSLEDRTYEQYF	TGTGCCAGCAGCTTAGAGGACAGAACCTACGAGCAGTACTTC
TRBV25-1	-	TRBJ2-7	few	CASSSRQASEQYF	TGTGCCAGCAGTTCCCGACAGGCCAGCGAGCAGTACTTC
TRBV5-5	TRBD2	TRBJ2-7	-	CASSTGLAAYEQYF	TGTGCCAGCAGCACCGGACTAGCGGCCTACGAGCAGTACTTC
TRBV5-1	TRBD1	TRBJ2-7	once	CASSERTGEGEQYF	TGCGCCAGCAGCGAAAGGACAGGGGAAGGGGAGCAGTACTTC
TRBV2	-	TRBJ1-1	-	CASNGGRGTEAFF	TGTGCCAGCAACGGGGGAAGGGGCACTGAAGCTTTCTTT
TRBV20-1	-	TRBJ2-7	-	CSARDNEQYF	TGCAGTGCTAGGGACAACGAGCAGTACTTC
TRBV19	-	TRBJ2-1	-	CASSIPLLTARGQFF	TGTGCCAGTAGTATACCCCTCCTGACTGCCAGAGGGCAGTTCTTC
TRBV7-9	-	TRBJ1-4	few	CTSSLISGSTNEKLFF	TGTACCAGCAGCTTAATTAGCGGTTCAACTAATGAAAAACTGTTTTTT
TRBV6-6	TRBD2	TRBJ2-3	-	CASSSGTRGVQDTQYF	TGTGCCAGCAGTTCCGGGACTAGAGGGGTGCAAGATACGCAGTATTTT
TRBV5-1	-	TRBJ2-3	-	CASSSGTDTQYF	TGCGCCAGCAGCTCGGGCACAGATACGCAGTATTTT
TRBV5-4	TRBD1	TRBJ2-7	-	CASSRGTGGDEQYF	TGTGCCAGCAGCCGAGGGACAGGGGGAGACGAGCAGTACTTC
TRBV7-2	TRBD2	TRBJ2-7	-	CASSLVGRGLASYEQYF	TGTGCCAGCAGCTTAGTGGGCCGGGGACTAGCCTCCTACGAGCAGTACTTC
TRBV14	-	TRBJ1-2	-	CASSQELPGDYGYTF	TGTGCCAGCAGCCAAGAACTACCGGGAGACTATGGCTACACCTTC
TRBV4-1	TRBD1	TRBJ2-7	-	CASSQVQGKAYEQYF	TGCGCCAGCAGCCAAGTACAGGGGAAGGCCTACGAGCAGTACTTC
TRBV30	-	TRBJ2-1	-	CAWTSGNEQFF	TGTGCCTGGACATCCGGCAATGAGCAGTTCTTC
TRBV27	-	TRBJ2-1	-	CASSPLAGFSDASSYNEQFF	TGTGCCAGCAGTCCCTTGGCCGGATTTAGCGACGCGAGCTCCTACAATGAGCAGTTCTTC
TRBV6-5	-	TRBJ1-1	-	CASRRSEGGTEAFF	TGTGCCAGCAGGCGATCGGAGGGCGGCACTGAAGCTTTCTTT
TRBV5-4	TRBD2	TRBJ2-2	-	CASSLPSGTPRELFF	TGTGCCAGCAGCTTGCCTAGCGGGACCCCGCGGGAGCTGTTTTTT
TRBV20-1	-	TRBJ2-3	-	CSAETGDTQYF	TGCAGTGCCGAAACAGGGGATACGCAGTATTTT
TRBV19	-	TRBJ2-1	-	CASKEIADTYNEQFF	TGTGCCAGTAAGGAAATAGCGGATACCTACAATGAGCAGTTCTTC
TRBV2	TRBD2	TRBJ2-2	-	CASTGTSGAFGELFF	TGTGCCAGCACTGGGACTAGCGGGGCGTTCGGGGAGCTGTTTTTT
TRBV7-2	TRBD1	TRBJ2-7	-	CASSLDRDEQYF	TGTGCCAGCAGTTTGGACAGGGACGAGCAGTACTTC
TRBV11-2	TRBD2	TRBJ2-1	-	CASSLLGSGLLWEQFF	TGTGCCAGCAGCTTACTGGGTAGCGGGCTCCTATGGGAGCAGTTCTTC
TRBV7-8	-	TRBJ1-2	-	CASSLNKGAGYTF	TGTGCCAGCAGCTTGAATAAAGGGGCTGGCTACACCTTC
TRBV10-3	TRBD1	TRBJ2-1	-	CAMQGAADIEQFF	TGTGCCATGCAGGGGGCAGCCGATATTGAGCAGTTCTTC
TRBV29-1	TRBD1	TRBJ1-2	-	CSAGDRGSSNYGYTF	TGCAGCGCAGGGGACAGGGGCTCCTCGAACTATGGCTACACCTTC
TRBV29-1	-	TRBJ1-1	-	CSVAGRNYPEAFF	TGCAGCGTTGCTGGCAGAAATTACCCTGAAGCTTTCTTT
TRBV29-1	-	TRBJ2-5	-	CSVVLRGETQYF	TGCAGCGTTGTTCTCAGGGGTGAGACCCAGTACTTC